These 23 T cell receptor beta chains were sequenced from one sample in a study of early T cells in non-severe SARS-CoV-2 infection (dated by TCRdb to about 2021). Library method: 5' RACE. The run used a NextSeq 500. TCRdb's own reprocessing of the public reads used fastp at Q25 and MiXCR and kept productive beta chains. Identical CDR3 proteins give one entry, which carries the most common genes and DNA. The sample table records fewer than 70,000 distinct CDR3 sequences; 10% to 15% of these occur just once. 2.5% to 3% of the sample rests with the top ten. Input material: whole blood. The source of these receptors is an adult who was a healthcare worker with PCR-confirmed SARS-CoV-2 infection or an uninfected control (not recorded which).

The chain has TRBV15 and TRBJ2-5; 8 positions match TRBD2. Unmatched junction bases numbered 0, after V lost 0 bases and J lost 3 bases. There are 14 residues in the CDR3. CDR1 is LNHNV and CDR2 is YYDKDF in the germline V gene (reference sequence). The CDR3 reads CATSREGLEETQYF. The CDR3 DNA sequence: TGTGCCACCAGCAGAGAGGGACTAGAAGAGACCCAGTACTTC.

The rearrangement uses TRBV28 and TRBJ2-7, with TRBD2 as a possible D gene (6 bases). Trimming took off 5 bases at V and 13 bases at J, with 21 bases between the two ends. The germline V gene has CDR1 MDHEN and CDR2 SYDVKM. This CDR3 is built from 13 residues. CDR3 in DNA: TGTGCCAGCAGTCCCGGGACTTTATTAAGCACATACTTC. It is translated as CASSPGTLLSTYF.

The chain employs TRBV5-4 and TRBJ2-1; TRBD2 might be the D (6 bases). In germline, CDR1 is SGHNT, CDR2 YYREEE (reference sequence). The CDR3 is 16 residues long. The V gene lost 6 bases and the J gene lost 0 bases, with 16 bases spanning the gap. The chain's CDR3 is CASIRGAPSSYNEQFF. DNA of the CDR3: TGTGCCAGCATCCGCGGGGCCCCCAGCTCCTACAATGAGCAGTTCTTC.

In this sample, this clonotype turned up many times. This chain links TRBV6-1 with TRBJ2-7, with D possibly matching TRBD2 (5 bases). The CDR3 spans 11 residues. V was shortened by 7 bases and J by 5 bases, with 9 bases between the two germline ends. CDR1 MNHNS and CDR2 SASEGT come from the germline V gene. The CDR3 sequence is CASTWRNEQYF. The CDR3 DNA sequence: TGTGCCAGCACCTGGAGGAACGAGCAGTACTTC.

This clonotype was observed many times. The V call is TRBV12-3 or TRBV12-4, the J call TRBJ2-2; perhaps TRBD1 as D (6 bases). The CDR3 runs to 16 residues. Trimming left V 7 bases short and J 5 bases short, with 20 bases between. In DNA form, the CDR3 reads TGTGCCAGCACCCCGGGCGGTCCGGGGACAACCGGGGAGCTGTTTTTT. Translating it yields CASTPGGPGTTGELFF.

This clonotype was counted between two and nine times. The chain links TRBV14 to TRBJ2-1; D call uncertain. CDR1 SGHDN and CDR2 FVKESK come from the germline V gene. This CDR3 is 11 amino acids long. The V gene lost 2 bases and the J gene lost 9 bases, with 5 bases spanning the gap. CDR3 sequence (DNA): TGTGCCAGCAGCCAACATCGTGAGCAGTTCTTC. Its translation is CASSQHREQFF.

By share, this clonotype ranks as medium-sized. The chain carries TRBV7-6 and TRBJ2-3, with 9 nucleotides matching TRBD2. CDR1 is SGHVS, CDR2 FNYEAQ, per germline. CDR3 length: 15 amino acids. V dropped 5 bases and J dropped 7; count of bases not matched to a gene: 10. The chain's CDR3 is CASSLVPAGGNTQYF. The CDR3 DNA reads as TGTGCCAGCAGCCTAGTTCCAGCGGGAGGTAATACGCAGTATTTT.

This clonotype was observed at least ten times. This CDR3 reads CASSLRGRTYEQYF. Here the CDR3 DNA reads TGTGCCAGCAGCTTAAGGGGACGGACCTACGAGCAGTACTTC. This sequence joins TRBV7-9 and TRBJ2-7; D tentatively reads TRBD1 or TRBD2 (5 bases each). Germline V gene data show CDR1 as SEHNR and CDR2 as FQNEAQ (reference sequence). V lost 2 bases and J 2 bases, leaving 10 bases between the germline ends. This CDR3 is 14 amino acids long.

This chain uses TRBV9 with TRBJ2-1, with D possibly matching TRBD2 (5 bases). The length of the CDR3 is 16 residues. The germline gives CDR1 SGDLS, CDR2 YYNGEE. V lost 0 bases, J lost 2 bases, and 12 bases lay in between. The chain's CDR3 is CASSVASGSAYNEQFF. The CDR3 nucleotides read TGTGCCAGCAGCGTAGCTTCGGGGAGCGCCTACAATGAGCAGTTCTTC.

As DNA, the CDR3 is TGCAGTGCTCCCCGGACAGATACGCAGTATTTT. Its protein product is CSAPRTDTQYF. The chain employs TRBV20-1 and TRBJ2-3; no firm D call. Germline CDR1 DFQATT, CDR2 SNEGSKA (reference sequence). The CDR3 runs 11 residues. V lost 5 bases, J lost 3 bases, and 6 bases lay in between.

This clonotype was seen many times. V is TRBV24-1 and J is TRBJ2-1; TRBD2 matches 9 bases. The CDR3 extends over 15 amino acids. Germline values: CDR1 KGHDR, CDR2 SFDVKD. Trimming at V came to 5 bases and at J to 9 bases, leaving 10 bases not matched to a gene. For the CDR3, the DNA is TGTGCCACCAGTGGAATTAGCGGGGGATTAACTGAGCAGTTCTTC. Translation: CATSGISGGLTEQFF.

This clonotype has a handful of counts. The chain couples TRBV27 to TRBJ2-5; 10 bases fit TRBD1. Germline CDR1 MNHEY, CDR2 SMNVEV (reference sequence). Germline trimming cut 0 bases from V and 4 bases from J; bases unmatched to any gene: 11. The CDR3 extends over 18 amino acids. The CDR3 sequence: CASSLSPRDRGYGETQYF. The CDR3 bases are TGTGCCAGCAGTTTATCCCCCCGGGACAGGGGTTATGGAGAGACCCAGTACTTC.

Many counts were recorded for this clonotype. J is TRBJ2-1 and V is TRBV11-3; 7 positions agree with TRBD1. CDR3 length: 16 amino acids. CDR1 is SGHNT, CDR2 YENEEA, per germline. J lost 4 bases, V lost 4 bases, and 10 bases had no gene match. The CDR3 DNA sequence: TGTGCCAGCAGCTCCCTGGACAGGTGGAAATACAATGAGCAGTTCTTC. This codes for CASSSLDRWKYNEQFF.

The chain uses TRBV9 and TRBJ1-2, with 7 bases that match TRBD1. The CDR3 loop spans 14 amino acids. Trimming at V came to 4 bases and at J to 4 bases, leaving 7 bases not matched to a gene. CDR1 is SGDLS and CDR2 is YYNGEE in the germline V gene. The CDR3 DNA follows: TGTGCCAGCAGCCCACAGGGGAAGGGCTATGGCTACACCTTC. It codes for CASSPQGKGYGYTF.

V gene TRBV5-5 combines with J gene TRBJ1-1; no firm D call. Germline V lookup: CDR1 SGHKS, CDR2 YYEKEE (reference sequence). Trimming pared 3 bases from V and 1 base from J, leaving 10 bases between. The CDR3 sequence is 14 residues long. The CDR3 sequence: CASSWTVENTEAFF. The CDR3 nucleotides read TGTGCCAGCAGCTGGACGGTTGAGAACACTGAAGCTTTCTTT.

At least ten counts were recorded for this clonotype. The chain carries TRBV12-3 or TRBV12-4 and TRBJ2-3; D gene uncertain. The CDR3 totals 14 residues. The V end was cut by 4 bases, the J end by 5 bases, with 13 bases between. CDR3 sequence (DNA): TGTGCCAGCAGTTGGGCTCCTAGTGTAGATACGCAGTATTTT. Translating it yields CASSWAPSVDTQYF.

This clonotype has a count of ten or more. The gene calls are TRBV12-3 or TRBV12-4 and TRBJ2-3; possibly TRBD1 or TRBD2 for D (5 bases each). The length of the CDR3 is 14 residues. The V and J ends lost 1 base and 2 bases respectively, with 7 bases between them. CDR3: CASSLGDLTDTQYF. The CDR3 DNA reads TGTGCCAGCAGTTTAGGGGACCTCACAGATACGCAGTATTTT.

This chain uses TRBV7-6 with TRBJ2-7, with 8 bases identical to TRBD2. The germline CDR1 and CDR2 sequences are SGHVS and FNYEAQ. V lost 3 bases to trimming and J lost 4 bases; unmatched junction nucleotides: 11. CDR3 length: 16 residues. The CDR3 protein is CASSFTSGGDHYEQYF. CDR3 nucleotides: TGTGCCAGCAGCTTCACCAGCGGGGGAGACCATTACGAGCAGTACTTC.

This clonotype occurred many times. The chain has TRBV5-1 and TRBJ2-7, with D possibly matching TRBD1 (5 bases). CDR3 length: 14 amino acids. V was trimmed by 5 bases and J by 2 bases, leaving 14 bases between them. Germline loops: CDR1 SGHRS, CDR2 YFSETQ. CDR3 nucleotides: TGCGCCAGCAGTTCTAAGGGGTCGACCTACGAGCAGTACTTC. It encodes CASSSKGSTYEQYF.

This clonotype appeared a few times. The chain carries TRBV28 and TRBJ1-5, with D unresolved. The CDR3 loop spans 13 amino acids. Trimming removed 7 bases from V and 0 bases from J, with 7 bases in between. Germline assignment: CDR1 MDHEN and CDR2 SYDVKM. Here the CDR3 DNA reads TGTGCCAGCAATCCGGGTAGCAATCAGCCCCAGCATTTT. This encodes CASNPGSNQPQHF.

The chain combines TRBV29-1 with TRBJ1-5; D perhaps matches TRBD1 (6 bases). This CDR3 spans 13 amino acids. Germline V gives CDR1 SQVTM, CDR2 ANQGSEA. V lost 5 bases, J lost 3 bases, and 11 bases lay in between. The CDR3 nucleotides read TGCAGCGTTCTGGGGGCGGACAATCAGCCCCAGCATTTT. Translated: CSVLGADNQPQHF.

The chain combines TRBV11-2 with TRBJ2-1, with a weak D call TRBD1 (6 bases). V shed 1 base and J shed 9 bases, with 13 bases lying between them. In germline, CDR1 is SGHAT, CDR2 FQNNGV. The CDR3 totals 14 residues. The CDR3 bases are TGTGCCAGCAGCTTAGTACAGGGCGTCGGTGAGCAGTTCTTC. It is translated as CASSLVQGVGEQFF.

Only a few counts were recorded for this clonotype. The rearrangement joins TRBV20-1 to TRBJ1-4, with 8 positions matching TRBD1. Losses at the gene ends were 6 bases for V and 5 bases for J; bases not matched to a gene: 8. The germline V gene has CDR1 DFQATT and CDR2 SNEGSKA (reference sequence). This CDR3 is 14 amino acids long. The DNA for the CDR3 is TGCAGTGCCCAGAAGACAGGGGCAAATGAAAAACTGTTTTTT. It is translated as CSAQKTGANEKLFF.